This is a list of T cell receptor beta chains from one sample in a study of OX40 agonist ivuxolimab in advanced cancers. Some clones are missing from TCRdb's copy, which holds only in-frame ones; the method was immunoSEQ multiplex PCR. The top ten clones hold more than 3% of a sample with tens of thousands of clones, 85% of them seen once. The sequencing used CD4+ or CD8+ T cells sorted from blood, collected in a trial of the OX40 agonist ivuxolimab. The receptor source for this set is an adult with an advanced solid tumor such as melanoma, head and neck, liver or kidney cancer. The CDR3 runs from the conserved cysteine through the conserved F or W. Each record gives: CDR3 length, D gene, clone size, J gene, V gene, CDR3 DNA, CDR3 protein. The D gene is left open where the match is weak. Clone size is shown for a subset of rows, as once, few, many or a class of expanded clone.

CDR3 length: 15; D gene: TRBD1; clone size: NA; J gene: TRBJ2-7; V gene: TRBV5-4; CDR3 DNA: TGTGCCAGCAGCTCACCGGGACAGGGGTGGTACGAGCAGTACTTC; CDR3 protein: CASSSPGQGWYEQYF
CDR3 length: 11; D gene: NA; clone size: NA; J gene: TRBJ2-5; V gene: TRBV30; CDR3 DNA: TGTGCCTGGAGTGTATCAGAGACCCAGTACTTC; CDR3 protein: CAWSVSETQYF
CDR3 length: 15; D gene: NA; clone size: once; J gene: TRBJ1-2; V gene: TRBV5-6; CDR3 DNA: TGTGCCAGCAGCACCGACAGAAGGAATAACTATGGCTACACCTTC; CDR3 protein: CASSTDRRNNYGYTF
CDR3 length: 16; D gene: NA; clone size: NA; J gene: TRBJ2-1; V gene: TRBV9; CDR3 DNA: TGTGCCAGCAGCGTCGCGGAGCGCCTGCCCTACAATGAGCAGTTCTTC; CDR3 protein: CASSVAERLPYNEQFF
CDR3 length: 16; D gene: TRBD1; clone size: NA; J gene: TRBJ2-3; V gene: TRBV11-2; CDR3 DNA: TGTGCCAGCAGCTTAGATCTCACAGGGGGCTTAGATACGCAGTATTTT; CDR3 protein: CASSLDLTGGLDTQYF
CDR3 length: 16; D gene: TRBD1; clone size: NA; J gene: TRBJ2-3; V gene: TRBV7-9; CDR3 DNA: TGTGCCAGCAGCTCCAAACCTGACAGGGCCACCGATACGCAGTATTTT; CDR3 protein: CASSSKPDRATDTQYF
CDR3 length: 16; D gene: NA; clone size: NA; J gene: TRBJ1-1; V gene: TRBV18; CDR3 DNA: TGTGCCAGCTCACCACCGTTTCCCCCAATGAACACTGAAGCTTTCTTT; CDR3 protein: CASSPPFPPMNTEAFF
CDR3 length: 13; D gene: TRBD1; clone size: NA; J gene: TRBJ2-5; V gene: TRBV5-4; CDR3 DNA: TGTGCCAGCAGCCCCGGACAGGGGAAGACCCAGTACTTC; CDR3 protein: CASSPGQGKTQYF
CDR3 length: 14; D gene: NA; clone size: NA; J gene: TRBJ1-5; V gene: TRBV6-4; CDR3 DNA: TGTGCCAGCAGGGATCCGGGAGGAAATCAGCCCCAGCATTTT; CDR3 protein: CASRDPGGNQPQHF
CDR3 length: 15; D gene: NA; clone size: NA; J gene: TRBJ1-4; V gene: TRBV2; CDR3 DNA: TGTGCCAGCAGTGGTTACGGGGCAACTAATGAAAAACTGTTTTTT; CDR3 protein: CASSGYGATNEKLFF
CDR3 length: 13; D gene: NA; clone size: NA; J gene: TRBJ2-2; V gene: TRBV25-1; CDR3 DNA: TGTGCCAGCAGTGGGGCGAACACCGGGGAGCTGTTTTTT; CDR3 protein: CASSGANTGELFF
CDR3 length: 18; D gene: NA; clone size: NA; J gene: TRBJ2-2; V gene: TRBV7-9; CDR3 DNA: TGTGCCAGCAGCCCCCCGGCAGGGGCGCGGGGTAACACCGGGGAGCTGTTTTTT; CDR3 protein: CASSPPAGARGNTGELFF
CDR3 length: 14; D gene: NA; clone size: NA; J gene: TRBJ1-6; V gene: TRBV7-3; CDR3 DNA: TGTGCCAGCAGCTTATGGGGCGGTAATTCACCCCTCCACTTT; CDR3 protein: CASSLWGGNSPLHF
CDR3 length: 14; D gene: TRBD2; clone size: NA; J gene: TRBJ2-7; V gene: TRBV11-2; CDR3 DNA: TGTGCCAGCAGCTTACGGGGGGGGTCCTACGAGCAGTACTTC; CDR3 protein: CASSLRGGSYEQYF
CDR3 length: 15; D gene: NA; clone size: NA; J gene: TRBJ1-1; V gene: TRBV27; CDR3 DNA: TGTGCCAGCAGTTTAAGTTGGGGGGCGAACACTGAAGCTTTCTTT; CDR3 protein: CASSLSWGANTEAFF
CDR3 length: 16; D gene: NA; clone size: NA; J gene: TRBJ1-1; V gene: TRBV5-1; CDR3 DNA: TGCGCCAGCAGCTTACAGGGAGACAAGGGTAACACTGAAGCTTTCTTT; CDR3 protein: CASSLQGDKGNTEAFF
CDR3 length: 15; D gene: TRBD1; clone size: NA; J gene: TRBJ2-3; V gene: TRBV10-3; CDR3 DNA: TGTGCCATCAGTACCGGACAGGGCCACACAGATACGCAGTATTTT; CDR3 protein: CAISTGQGHTDTQYF
CDR3 length: 15; D gene: NA; clone size: NA; J gene: TRBJ1-1; V gene: TRBV6-5; CDR3 DNA: TGTGCCAGCATCGCCTTTGGGGGGCCGAACACTGAAGCTTTCTTT; CDR3 protein: CASIAFGGPNTEAFF
CDR3 length: 15; D gene: TRBD1; clone size: NA; J gene: TRBJ2-1; V gene: TRBV6-5; CDR3 DNA: TGTGCCAGCAGTTACGGGCCCGGGACAGGGAGTGAGCAGTTCTTC; CDR3 protein: CASSYGPGTGSEQFF
CDR3 length: 16; D gene: TRBD1; clone size: NA; J gene: TRBJ2-3; V gene: TRBV5-1; CDR3 DNA: TGCGCCAGCAGCTTGGTGGGACAGGGGGCAGGAGATACGCAGTATTTT; CDR3 protein: CASSLVGQGAGDTQYF
CDR3 length: 17; D gene: NA; clone size: NA; J gene: TRBJ2-6; V gene: TRBV7-9; CDR3 DNA: TGTGCCAGCAGCACTATCCGGGTGTCTCCAGGGGCCAACGTCCTGACTTTC; CDR3 protein: CASSTIRVSPGANVLTF
CDR3 length: 15; D gene: TRBD2; clone size: NA; J gene: TRBJ2-5; V gene: TRBV27; CDR3 DNA: TGTGCCAGCAGTCCTCTGACTAGCGGGAGAGAGACCCAGTACTTC; CDR3 protein: CASSPLTSGRETQYF
CDR3 length: 15; D gene: NA; clone size: once; J gene: TRBJ1-1; V gene: TRBV7-9; CDR3 DNA: TGTGCCAGCAGCTTAGGCTCGAGGCTGGACACTGAAGCTTTCTTT; CDR3 protein: CASSLGSRLDTEAFF
CDR3 length: 18; D gene: NA; clone size: once; J gene: TRBJ2-3; V gene: TRBV2; CDR3 DNA: TGTGCCAGCAGTGCCGATTTTCCTAGCCGAACTAGCACAGATACGCAGTATTTT; CDR3 protein: CASSADFPSRTSTDTQYF
CDR3 length: 14; D gene: NA; clone size: NA; J gene: TRBJ2-1; V gene: TRBV2; CDR3 DNA: TGTGCCAGCAGTGGACGGAGAAACCCCAATGAGCAGTTCTTC; CDR3 protein: CASSGRRNPNEQFF
CDR3 length: 13; D gene: NA; clone size: once; J gene: TRBJ2-3; V gene: TRBV10-2; CDR3 DNA: TGCGCCAGCAGTGACAGGGGAGCGGATACGCAGTATTTT; CDR3 protein: CASSDRGADTQYF